A selection of T cell receptor beta chains follows, all from one sample in a study of OX40 agonist ivuxolimab in advanced cancers. TCRdb's copy holds only in-frame clones and misses some; the assay was immunoSEQ multiplex PCR. Among 60,000 or so clones listed, 90% to 95% were seen once. The input for sequencing was CD4+ or CD8+ T cells sorted from blood, taken in a trial of the OX40 agonist ivuxolimab. The origin of the receptors is an adult with an advanced solid tumor such as melanoma, head and neck, liver or kidney cancer. Both conserved end residues are part of each CDR3. The D gene is left open where the match is weak. Clone size is shown for a subset of rows, as once, few, many or a class of expanded clone.

clone size	D gene	V gene	J gene	CDR3 protein	CDR3 DNA
.	.	TRBV5-1	TRBJ2-7	CASSLGGTDPYYEQYF	TGCGCCAGCAGCTTGGGGGGGACGGACCCTTACTACGAGCAGTACTTC
.	.	TRBV9	TRBJ2-7	CASGSRSSSYEQYF	TGTGCCAGCGGTTCGCGCTCGAGCTCCTACGAGCAGTACTTC
.	TRBD2	TRBV9	TRBJ2-7	CASSAGTSGTEQYF	TGTGCCAGCAGTGCCGGGACTAGCGGGACCGAGCAGTACTTC
.	.	TRBV5-6	TRBJ2-1	CASSLDSGWNEQFF	TGTGCCAGCAGCTTGGACAGCGGGTGGAATGAGCAGTTCTTC
.	.	TRBV28	TRBJ1-2	CASSLFARDRSQGGYTF	TGTGCCAGCAGTTTATTTGCCCGGGACCGCTCTCAGGGTGGCTACACCTTC
few	TRBD1	TRBV6-5	TRBJ2-7	CASSYRTGAEYEQYF	TGTGCCAGCAGTTACCGGACAGGGGCAGAATACGAGCAGTACTTC
.	TRBD2	TRBV10-1	TRBJ2-7	CATPTRKIAGGGSYEQYF	TGCGCTACCCCCACCCGGAAAATAGCGGGGGGAGGTTCCTACGAGCAGTACTTC
.	TRBD1	TRBV7-2	TRBJ2-4	CASSQIRGAKNIQYF	TGTGCCAGCAGCCAAATCAGGGGGGCCAAAAACATTCAGTACTTC
.	TRBD2	TRBV7-2	TRBJ2-1	CASSLALGLAGTEQFF	TGTGCCAGCAGCTTAGCGCTTGGACTAGCGGGGACTGAGCAGTTCTTC
.	TRBD2	TRBV4-1	TRBJ2-7	CASSQDPAGPYEQYF	TGCGCCAGCAGCCAAGATCCAGCGGGACCTTACGAGCAGTACTTC
.	.	TRBV9	TRBJ2-7	CASSPVGSAYEQYF	TGTGCCAGCAGCCCAGTGGGGTCTGCCTACGAGCAGTACTTC
.	TRBD1	TRBV11-2	TRBJ2-1	CASRPRDRAYNEQFF	TGTGCCAGCAGACCCCGGGACAGGGCTTACAATGAGCAGTTCTTC
.	.	TRBV6-6	TRBJ2-7	CASSYSMSAEQYF	TGTGCCAGCAGTTACTCGATGAGCGCCGAGCAGTACTTC
.	.	TRBV19	TRBJ2-7	CASSIIGRDGREQYF	TGTGCCAGTAGTATAATTGGTCGGGACGGGCGCGAGCAGTACTTC
once	.	TRBV7-9	TRBJ1-4	CASSRTGGRNEKLFF	TGTGCCAGCAGCCGCACGGGAGGTCGCAATGAAAAACTGTTTTTT
.	TRBD2	TRBV5-4	TRBJ2-7	CASSSLAGVHEQYF	TGTGCCAGCAGCTCTCTAGCGGGAGTCCACGAGCAGTACTTC
.	TRBD2	TRBV4-2	TRBJ2-1	CASSQEGSGNSYNEQFF	TGTGCCAGCAGCCAAGAAGGAAGCGGGAACTCCTACAATGAGCAGTTCTTC
.	.	TRBV10-3	TRBJ1-2	CAIRVSQGSHYGYTF	TGTGCCATCAGGGTGTCCCAGGGGTCCCACTATGGCTACACCTTC
.	TRBD2	TRBV9	TRBJ2-7	CASSVHGRATEQYF	TGTGCCAGCAGCGTACACGGGAGGGCCACCGAGCAGTACTTC
.	TRBD1	TRBV9	TRBJ2-1	CASSATGVNEQFF	TGTGCCAGCAGCGCTACAGGGGTAAATGAGCAGTTCTTC
.	.	TRBV6-1	TRBJ2-7	CASSEGGEQYF	TGTGCCAGCAGTGAAGGCGGCGAGCAGTACTTC
.	TRBD2	TRBV9	TRBJ2-1	CASSVAGLVLNEQFF	TGTGCCAGCAGCGTAGCGGGACTAGTGCTCAATGAGCAGTTCTTC
.	.	TRBV15	TRBJ2-7	CATSREGHEQYF	TGTGCCACCAGCAGAGAAGGCCACGAGCAGTACTTC
.	.	TRBV11-2	TRBJ2-7	CASSRDLNYEQYF	TGTGCCAGCAGCCGGGACTTAAACTACGAGCAGTACTTC
.	.	TRBV4-1	TRBJ2-5	CASSQEGETQYF	TGCGCCAGCAGCCAAGAGGGAGAGACCCAGTACTTC
.	TRBD2	TRBV27	TRBJ2-3	CASSPGTSGTDTQYF	TGTGCCAGCAGCCCAGGAACTAGCGGCACAGATACGCAGTATTTT
once	TRBD2	TRBV6-1	TRBJ2-3	CASRGLVPDTQYF	TGTGCCAGCAGAGGACTAGTACCAGATACGCAGTATTTT
.	TRBD2	TRBV7-7	TRBJ2-5	CASSLFELAGTQYF	TGTGCTAGCAGCTTATTTGAGCTAGCGGGAACCCAGTACTTC
.	TRBD2	TRBV30	TRBJ2-1	CAWSLGGRADEQFF	TGTGCCTGGAGTTTGGGCGGGAGGGCGGATGAGCAGTTCTTC
.	TRBD2	TRBV28	TRBJ2-5	CASTWTSGPYPEETQYF	TGTGCCAGCACCTGGACTAGCGGGCCATACCCAGAGGAGACCCAGTACTTC
.	TRBD2	TRBV2	TRBJ2-3	CASSEVIAGDTDTQYF	TGTGCCAGCAGTGAAGTAATAGCGGGAGACACAGATACGCAGTATTTT
.	TRBD2	TRBV13	TRBJ2-1	CASSLAGGLAGNEQFF	TGTGCCAGCAGCTTGGCGGGAGGCCTTGCGGGGAATGAGCAGTTCTTC
.	.	TRBV6-6	TRBJ2-3	CASSLSGGISTDTQYF	TGTGCCAGCAGCCTCAGTGGGGGGATTAGCACAGATACGCAGTATTTT
.	.	TRBV19	TRBJ2-7	CASSFQGPYEQYF	TGTGCCAGTAGTTTCCAGGGCCCCTACGAGCAGTACTTC
.	.	TRBV28	TRBJ1-1	CASSPRSDTEAFF	TGTGCCAGCAGTCCAAGGTCGGACACTGAAGCTTTCTTT
.	.	TRBV11-2	TRBJ1-1	CASSPSSWSNTEAFF	TGTGCCAGCAGCCCTAGCTCATGGTCGAACACTGAAGCTTTCTTT
.	TRBD2	TRBV13	TRBJ2-7	CASSLVGAGGLSSYEQYF	TGTGCCAGCAGCTTAGTTGGAGCGGGAGGTTTAAGCTCCTACGAGCAGTACTTC
.	.	TRBV27	TRBJ2-1	CASTEDRNSYNEQFF	TGTGCCAGCACCGAGGACAGAAACTCCTACAATGAGCAGTTCTTC
.	.	TRBV30	TRBJ2-7	CAWSTFGGAYEQYF	TGTGCCTGGAGTACCTTCGGCGGGGCCTACGAGCAGTACTTC
.	TRBD1	TRBV27	TRBJ2-7	CASSSGQNGYEQYF	TGTGCCAGCAGTTCGGGACAGAATGGTTACGAGCAGTACTTC
.	TRBD1	TRBV7-9	TRBJ1-2	CASSPPGGPNYGYTF	TGTGCCAGCAGCCCGCCAGGGGGCCCCAACTATGGCTACACCTTC
.	.	TRBV5-1	TRBJ2-2	CASSLAGQGGTGELFF	TGCGCCAGCAGCTTGGCTGGGCAGGGAGGAACCGGGGAGCTGTTTTTT
.	.	TRBV5-6	TRBJ2-2	CASSSGPNHFGELFF	TGTGCCAGCAGCTCGGGCCCGAACCACTTCGGGGAGCTGTTTTTT
.	.	TRBV4-1	TRBJ2-5	CASSTRYQETQYF	TGCGCCAGCAGCACTAGGTACCAAGAGACCCAGTACTTC
.	.	TRBV28	TRBJ2-3	CASPGRYTDTQYF	TGTGCCAGCCCGGGACGGTACACAGATACGCAGTATTTT
.	.	TRBV28	TRBJ2-7	CASSFGGFYEQYF	TGTGCCAGCAGTTTTGGCGGGTTTTACGAGCAGTACTTC